This T cell receptor beta chain was retrieved from a study of blood T cell repertoires in COVID-19. Study overall: T cells, B-cell-depleted T cells, or PBMCs supplied cDNA or gDNA.

Libraries were prepared by immunoSEQ multiplex PCR; TCRdb keeps only in-frame clonotypes and omits some of them. This table has around 180,000 clones, over 75% appearing once. CDR3 length: 16 residues. The sequencing sample was made of peripheral blood. The receptor comes from a man between 65 and 85 years old with active or convalescent COVID-19. The V call is TRBV12-2, the J call TRBJ2-7; the table calls TRBD1, which could not be checked here. TRBV12-2 is a recognized pseudogene. The CDR3 loop is CASRPGRGIGSYEQYF. In DNA, the CDR3 is TGTGCAAGTCGCCCCGGCAGGGGAATTGGGTCCTACGAGCAGTACTTC.